This entry features one T cell receptor (beta chain) sequence. In terms of age and location, participants ranged from roughly 18 to 100 years and lived in around 22 US areas. Grouping used clinical history reported by participants in a survey and questionnaire. Repertoires were generated with immunoSEQ multiplex PCR, while TCRdb's copy carries only in-frame clones and drops some. The repertoire consists of fewer than 500,000 clones, with around nine tenths occurring once and the leading ten covering over 0.9%. These data are taken from a study of blood T cell repertoires in COVID-19. In the study overall: Spain, Italy and the United States supplied samples that represented acute and convalescent COVID-19.

The CDR3 spans 15 residues. The V end lost 2 bases, the J end lost 6 bases, and 16 bases lay between the germline ends. The V gene's germline CDR1 is MNHNS and CDR2 SASEGT. The gene calls are TRBV6-1 and TRBJ1-1; D perhaps matches TRBD1 (6 bases). The material sequenced was PBMCs or T cells enriched from blood (not recorded which). The clonotype originates from a woman aged 30 to 39 with acute COVID-19. Written as DNA, the CDR3 is TGTGCCAGCAGTGAAAGTGCAGGGGAAGGTTCTGAAGCTTTCTTT. Protein sequence: CASSESAGEGSEAFF.